The 9 T cell receptor beta chains reported below all come from one sample, sequenced in a study of radiotherapy plus CTLA-4 blockade in lung cancer. The data were produced by immunoSEQ multiplex PCR, yet TCRdb's version contains in-frame clones alone and is incomplete. Among around 70,000 clones listed, over 80% were seen once. The sequenced sample was peripheral blood, obtained from a patient treated with radiotherapy plus ipilimumab. The source of these receptors is a human donor with non-small cell lung cancer who had a partial response to radiotherapy plus ipilimumab.

J is TRBJ1-3 and V is TRBV5-1, with 12 nucleotides matching TRBD1. The V gene end was trimmed by 0 bases and the J gene end by 8 bases; junction bases not matched to a gene: 6. The CDR3 contains 16 residues. Germline CDR1 and CDR2: SGHRS and YFSETQ. The CDR3 sequence: CASSLAGTGGRYTIYF. The CDR3, as DNA: TGCGCCAGCAGCTTGGCCGGGACAGGGGGCAGGTACACCATATATTTT.

This CDR3 is CASSRESTYEQYF. Here the CDR3 DNA reads TGTGCCAGCAGCCGGGAGTCTACCTACGAGCAGTACTTC. V usage is TRBV11-3 and J usage is TRBJ2-7; tentatively, D is TRBD2 (6 bases). From germline, CDR1 is SGHNT and CDR2 YENEEA. With 5 bases removed from V and 2 bases from J, the gap between germline ends came to 10 bases. The CDR3 is made up of 13 amino acids.

This clone was counted only a few times. The V call is TRBV5-4, the J call TRBJ1-3; TRBD1 matches 8 bases. J lost 2 bases, V lost 4 bases, and 8 bases had no gene match. Per germline, CDR1 SGHNT and CDR2 YYREEE (reference sequence). CDR3 length equals 16 residues. In nucleotides, the CDR3 is TGTGCCAGCAGCGACCAGACAGGGGATGCTGGAAACACCATATATTTT. Its translation: CASSDQTGDAGNTIYF.

This clone was observed a handful of times. This chain links TRBV19 with TRBJ1-4, with TRBD1 matching over 7 bases. V gave up 5 bases and J gave up 4 bases; unmatched junction bases: 7. Germline CDR1 is LNHDA and CDR2 is SQIVND (reference sequence). This CDR3 contains 15 residues. The CDR3 coding sequence is TGTGCCAGTAGTCAAAGGACAGGAGTTAATGAAAAACTGTTTTTT. It translates to CASSQRTGVNEKLFF.

The table lists this clone with a few counts. The chain recombines TRBV5-1 with TRBJ1-1, with D possibly being TRBD1 (5 bases). Per germline, CDR1 SGHRS and CDR2 YFSETQ. There are 16 residues in the CDR3. Trimming stripped 7 bases from V and 5 bases from J, with 24 bases between. The chain's CDR3 is CASGAQGLGGETEAFF. In DNA form, the CDR3 reads TGCGCCAGCGGGGCCCAGGGACTCGGCGGGGAGACTGAAGCTTTCTTT.

This chain uses TRBV14 with TRBJ2-1, with 7 bases lining up with TRBD1. J gave up 1 base and V 4 bases, and 4 bases lay outside the gene matches. Per the germline V gene, CDR1 is SGHDN and CDR2 is FVKESK. The CDR3 extends over 15 amino acids. CDR3 in DNA: TGTGCCAGCAGCCGGGGACAGATTTCCTACAATGAGCAGTTCTTC. It is translated as CASSRGQISYNEQFF.

This clone was seen once. The chain combines TRBV4-2 with TRBJ2-7, with D tentatively TRBD2 (6 bases). The V gene lost 1 base and the J gene lost 2 bases, with 9 bases spanning the gap. The CDR3 totals 14 residues. Germline CDR1 and CDR2: LGHNA and YNFKEQ. The CDR3: CASSQGRDTYEQYF. In nucleotides, the CDR3 is TGTGCCAGCAGCCAAGGGAGGGATACCTACGAGCAGTACTTC.

The rearrangement links TRBV28 to TRBJ2-7; a weak D match, TRBD2 (6 bases). V shed 7 bases and J shed 7 bases, with 17 bases lying between them. This CDR3 spans 13 amino acids. Looked up from germline, CDR1 is MDHEN and CDR2 is SYDVKM. The CDR3 nucleotides read TGTGCCAGCATTTCCGGGGGTTCTTGGGAGCAGTACTTC. It specifies CASISGGSWEQYF.

The rearrangement joins TRBV18 to TRBJ2-1; no reliable D call. Germline V gene data show CDR1 as KGHSH and CDR2 as LQKENI. V was trimmed by 5 bases and J by 8 bases, leaving 10 bases between them. The CDR3 is made up of 12 amino acids. This chain's CDR3 is CASSDMKDEQFF. CDR3 bases: TGTGCCAGCTCAGACATGAAGGATGAGCAGTTCTTC.